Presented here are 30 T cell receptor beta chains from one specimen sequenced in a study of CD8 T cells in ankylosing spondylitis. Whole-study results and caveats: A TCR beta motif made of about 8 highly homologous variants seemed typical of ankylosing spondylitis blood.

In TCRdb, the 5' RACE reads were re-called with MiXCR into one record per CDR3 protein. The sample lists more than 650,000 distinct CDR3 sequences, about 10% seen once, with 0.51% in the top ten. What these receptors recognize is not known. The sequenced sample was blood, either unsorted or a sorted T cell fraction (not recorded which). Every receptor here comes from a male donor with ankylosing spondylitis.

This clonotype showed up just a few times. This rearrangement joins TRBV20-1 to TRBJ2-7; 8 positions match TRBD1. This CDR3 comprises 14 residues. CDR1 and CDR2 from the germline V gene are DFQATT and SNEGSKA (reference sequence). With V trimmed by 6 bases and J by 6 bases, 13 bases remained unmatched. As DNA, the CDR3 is TGCAGTGCAACCGACAGGGGAGAAGGTGTCGAGCAGTACTTC. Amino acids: CSATDRGEGVEQYF.

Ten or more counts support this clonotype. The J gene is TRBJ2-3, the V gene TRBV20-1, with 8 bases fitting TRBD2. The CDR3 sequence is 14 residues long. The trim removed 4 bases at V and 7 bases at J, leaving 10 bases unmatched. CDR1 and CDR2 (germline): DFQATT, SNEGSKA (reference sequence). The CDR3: CSATQRGRPYTQYF. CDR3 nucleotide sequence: TGCAGTGCTACGCAGCGGGGGAGACCTTATACGCAGTATTTT.

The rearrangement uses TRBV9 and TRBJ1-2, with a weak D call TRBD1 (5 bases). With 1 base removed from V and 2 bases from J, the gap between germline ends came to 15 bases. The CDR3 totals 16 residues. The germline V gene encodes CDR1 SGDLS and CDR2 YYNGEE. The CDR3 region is CASSVSGVGRNYGYTF. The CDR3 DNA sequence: TGTGCCAGCAGCGTAAGCGGGGTGGGACGGAACTATGGCTACACCTTC. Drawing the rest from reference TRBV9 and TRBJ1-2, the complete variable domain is DSGVTQTPKHLITATGQRVTLRCSPRSGDLSVYWYQQSLDQGLQFLIQYYNGEERAKGNILERFSAQQFPDLHSELNLSSLELGDSALYFCASSVSGVGRNYGYTFGSGTRLTVV.

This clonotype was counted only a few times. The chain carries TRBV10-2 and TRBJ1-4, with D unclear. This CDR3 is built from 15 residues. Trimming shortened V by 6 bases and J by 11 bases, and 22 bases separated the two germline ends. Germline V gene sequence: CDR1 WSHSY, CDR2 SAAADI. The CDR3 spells CASSRGEPVTGKLFF. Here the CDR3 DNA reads TGCGCCAGCAGCCGGGGAGAACCCGTAACCGGGAAACTGTTTTTT.

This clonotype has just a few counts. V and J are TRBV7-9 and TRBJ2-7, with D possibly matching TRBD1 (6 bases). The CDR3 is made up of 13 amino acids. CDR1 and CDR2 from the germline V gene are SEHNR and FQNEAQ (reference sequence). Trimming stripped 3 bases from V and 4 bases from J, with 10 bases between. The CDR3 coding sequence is TGTGCCAGCAGCTTCAGTACAGGGTACGAGCAGTACTTC. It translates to CASSFSTGYEQYF.

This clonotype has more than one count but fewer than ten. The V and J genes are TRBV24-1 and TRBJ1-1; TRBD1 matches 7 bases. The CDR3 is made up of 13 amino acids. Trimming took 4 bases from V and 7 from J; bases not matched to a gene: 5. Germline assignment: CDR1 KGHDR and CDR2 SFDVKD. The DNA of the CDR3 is TGTGCCACCAGTGACCGGGACAGCCTTGAAGCTTTCTTT. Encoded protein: CATSDRDSLEAFF.

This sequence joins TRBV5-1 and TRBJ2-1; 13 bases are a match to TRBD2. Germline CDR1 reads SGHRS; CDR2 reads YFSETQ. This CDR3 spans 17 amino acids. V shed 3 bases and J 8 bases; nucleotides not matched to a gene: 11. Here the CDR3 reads CASSSVTGLAGRDEQFF. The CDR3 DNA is TGCGCCAGCAGCTCAGTTACGGGACTAGCGGGAAGAGATGAGCAGTTCTTC.

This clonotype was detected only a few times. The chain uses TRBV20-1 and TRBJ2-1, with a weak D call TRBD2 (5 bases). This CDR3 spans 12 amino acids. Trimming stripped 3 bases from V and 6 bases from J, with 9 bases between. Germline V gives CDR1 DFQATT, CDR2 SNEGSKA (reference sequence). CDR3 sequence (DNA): TGCAGTGCTAGCGGGATGATCAATGAGCAGTTCTTC. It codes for CSASGMINEQFF.

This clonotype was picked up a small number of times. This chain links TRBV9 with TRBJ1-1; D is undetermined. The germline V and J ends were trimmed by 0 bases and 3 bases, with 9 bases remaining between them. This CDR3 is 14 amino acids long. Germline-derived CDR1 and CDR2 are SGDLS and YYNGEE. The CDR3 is CASSVGRRDTEAFF. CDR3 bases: TGTGCCAGCAGCGTAGGTAGGAGGGACACTGAAGCTTTCTTT.

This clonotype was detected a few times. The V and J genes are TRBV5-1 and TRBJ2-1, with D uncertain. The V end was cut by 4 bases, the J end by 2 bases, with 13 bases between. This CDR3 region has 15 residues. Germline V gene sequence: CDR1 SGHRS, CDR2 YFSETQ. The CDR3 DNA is TGCGCCAGCAGCGGAGACCCCCGCGCCTACAATGAGCAGTTCTTC. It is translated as CASSGDPRAYNEQFF.

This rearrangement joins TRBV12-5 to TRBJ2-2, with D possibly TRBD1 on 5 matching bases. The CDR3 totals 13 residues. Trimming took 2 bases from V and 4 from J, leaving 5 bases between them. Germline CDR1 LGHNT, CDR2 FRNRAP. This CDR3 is CASGLTGTGELFF. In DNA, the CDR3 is TGTGCTAGTGGTTTGACAGGCACCGGGGAGCTGTTTTTT. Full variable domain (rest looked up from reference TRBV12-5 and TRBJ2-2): DARVTQTPRHKVTEMGQEVTMRCQPILGHNTVFWYRQTMMQGLELLAYFRNRAPLDDSGMPKDRFSAEMPDATLATLKIQPSEPRDSAVYFCASGLTGTGELFFGEGSRLTVL.

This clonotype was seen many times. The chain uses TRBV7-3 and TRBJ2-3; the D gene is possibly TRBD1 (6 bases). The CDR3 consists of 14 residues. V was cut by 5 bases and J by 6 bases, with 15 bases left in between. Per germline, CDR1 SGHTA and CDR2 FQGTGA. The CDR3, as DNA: TGTGCCAGCAGCCGAGGACAGCCTCAGGATACGCAGTATTTT. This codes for CASSRGQPQDTQYF.

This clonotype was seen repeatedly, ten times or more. The DNA of the CDR3 is TGCAGCGTCTCCCGGGACACCCAAGAGACCCAGTACTTC. Translation gives CSVSRDTQETQYF. The chain uses TRBV29-1 and TRBJ2-5; tentatively, D is TRBD1 (6 bases). Germline-derived CDR1 and CDR2 are SQVTM and ANQGSEA. V was trimmed by 6 bases and J by 1 base, leaving 12 bases between them. This CDR3 is 13 amino acids long.

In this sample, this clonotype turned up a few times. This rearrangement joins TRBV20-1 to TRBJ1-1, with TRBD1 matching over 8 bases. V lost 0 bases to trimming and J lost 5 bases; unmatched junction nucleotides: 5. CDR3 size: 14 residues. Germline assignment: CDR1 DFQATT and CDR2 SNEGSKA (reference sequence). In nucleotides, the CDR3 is TGCAGTGCTAGAGATGGAACAGGGGGAACTGAAGCTTTCTTT. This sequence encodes CSARDGTGGTEAFF.

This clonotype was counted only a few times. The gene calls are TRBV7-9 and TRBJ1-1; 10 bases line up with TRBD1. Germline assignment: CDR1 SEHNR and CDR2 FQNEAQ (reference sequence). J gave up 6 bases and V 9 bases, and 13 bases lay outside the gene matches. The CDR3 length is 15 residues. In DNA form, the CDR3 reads TGTGCCAGTATTGACCGGGACAGGGGCCTAGCTGAAGCTTTCTTT. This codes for CASIDRDRGLAEAFF.

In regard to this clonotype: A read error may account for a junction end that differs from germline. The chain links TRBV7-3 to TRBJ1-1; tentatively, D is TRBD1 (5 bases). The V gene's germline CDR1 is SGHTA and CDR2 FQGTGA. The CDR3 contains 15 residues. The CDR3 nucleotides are TGTGCCAGCAGCCTAACGGGGACTCACGACACTGAAGCTTTCTTT. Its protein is CASSLTGTHDTEAFF. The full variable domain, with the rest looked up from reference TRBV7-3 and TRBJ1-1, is GAGVSQTPSNKVTEKGKYVELRCDPISGHTALYWYRQSLGQGPEFLIYFQGTGAADDSGLPNDRFFAVRPEGSVSTLKIQRTERGDSAVYLCASSLTGTHDTEAFFGQGTRLTVV.

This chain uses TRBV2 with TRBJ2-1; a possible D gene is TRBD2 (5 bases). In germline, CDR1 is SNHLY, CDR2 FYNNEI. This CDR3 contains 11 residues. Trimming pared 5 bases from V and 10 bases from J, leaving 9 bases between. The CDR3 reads CASSMRREQFF. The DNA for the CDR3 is TGTGCCAGCAGTATGCGGAGGGAGCAGTTCTTC.

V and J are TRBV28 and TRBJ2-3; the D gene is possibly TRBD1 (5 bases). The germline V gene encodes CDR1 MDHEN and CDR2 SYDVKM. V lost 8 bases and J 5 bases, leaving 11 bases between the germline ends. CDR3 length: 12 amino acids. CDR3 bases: TGTGCCAGCGGCAGGGCTGGAGATACGCAGTATTTT. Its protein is CASGRAGDTQYF.

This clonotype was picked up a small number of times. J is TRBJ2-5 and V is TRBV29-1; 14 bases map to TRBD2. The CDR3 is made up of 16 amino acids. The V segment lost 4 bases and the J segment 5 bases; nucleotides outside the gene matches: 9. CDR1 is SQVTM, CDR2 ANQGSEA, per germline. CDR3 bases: TGCAGCGTTGCGCCCCCCGGACTAGCGGGAGGCGAGACCCAGTACTTC. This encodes CSVAPPGLAGGETQYF. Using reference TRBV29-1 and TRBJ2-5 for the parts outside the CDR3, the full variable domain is SAVISQKPSRDICQRGTSLTIQCQVDSQVTMMFWYRQQPGQSLTLIATANQGSEATYESGFVIDKFPISRPNLTFSTLTVSNMSPEDSSIYLCSVAPPGLAGGETQYFGPGTRLLVL.

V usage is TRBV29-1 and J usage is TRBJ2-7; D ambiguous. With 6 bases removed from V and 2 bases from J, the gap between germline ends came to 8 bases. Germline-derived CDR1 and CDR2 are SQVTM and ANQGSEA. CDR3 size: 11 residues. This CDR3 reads CSVIGPYEQYF. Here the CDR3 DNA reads TGCAGCGTGATCGGGCCCTACGAGCAGTACTTC.

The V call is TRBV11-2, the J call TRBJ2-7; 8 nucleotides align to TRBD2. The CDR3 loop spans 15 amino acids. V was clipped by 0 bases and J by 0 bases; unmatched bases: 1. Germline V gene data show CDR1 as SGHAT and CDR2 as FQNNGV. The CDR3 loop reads CASSLEGTSSYEQYF. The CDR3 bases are TGTGCCAGCAGCTTAGAAGGGACTAGCTCCTACGAGCAGTACTTC.

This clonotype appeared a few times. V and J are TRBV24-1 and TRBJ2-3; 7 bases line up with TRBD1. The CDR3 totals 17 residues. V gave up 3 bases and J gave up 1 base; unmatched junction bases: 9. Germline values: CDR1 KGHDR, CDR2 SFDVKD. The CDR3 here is CATSDPSSTGGTDTQYF. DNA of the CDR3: TGTGCCACCAGTGATCCCTCCTCTACAGGGGGCACAGATACGCAGTATTTT.

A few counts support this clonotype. The CDR3, as DNA: TGTGCCAGCAGCGGGGAAGGAGGATACACCCAGTACTTC. Protein: CASSGEGGYTQYF. The chain uses TRBV9 and TRBJ2-5; a possible D gene is TRBD2 (5 bases). The germline V gene has CDR1 SGDLS and CDR2 YYNGEE. V was trimmed by 3 bases and J by 8 bases, leaving 14 bases between them. The CDR3 runs 13 residues.

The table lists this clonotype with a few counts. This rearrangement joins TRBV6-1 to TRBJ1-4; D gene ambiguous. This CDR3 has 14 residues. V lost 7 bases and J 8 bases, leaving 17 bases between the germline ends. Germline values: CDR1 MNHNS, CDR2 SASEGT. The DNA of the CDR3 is TGTGCCAGCACCACCGCGAGGTGGCCCGAAAAACTGTTTTTT. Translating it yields CASTTARWPEKLFF.

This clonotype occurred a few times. The CDR3: CASSILGLFTDTQYF. The CDR3, as DNA: TGTGCCAGCAGTATCTTGGGACTGTTTACAGATACGCAGTATTTT. The chain links TRBV7-2 to TRBJ2-3; weak D call: TRBD2 (6 bases). The CDR3 is 15 residues long. V was pared by 6 bases and J by 3 bases, with 16 bases between. CDR1 and CDR2 (germline): SGHTA, FQGNSA.

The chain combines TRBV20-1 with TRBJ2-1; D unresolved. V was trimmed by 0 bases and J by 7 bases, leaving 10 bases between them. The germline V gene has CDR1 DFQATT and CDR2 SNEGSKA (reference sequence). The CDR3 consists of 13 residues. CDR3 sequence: CSAREALTNEQFF. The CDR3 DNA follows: TGCAGTGCTAGAGAGGCGCTTACGAATGAGCAGTTCTTC.

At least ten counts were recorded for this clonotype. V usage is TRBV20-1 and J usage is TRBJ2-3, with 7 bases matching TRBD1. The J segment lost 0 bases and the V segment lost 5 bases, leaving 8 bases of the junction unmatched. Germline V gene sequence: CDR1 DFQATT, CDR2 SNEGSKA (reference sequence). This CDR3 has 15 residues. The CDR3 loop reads CSAFGQEFSTDTQYF. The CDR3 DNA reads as TGCAGTGCTTTCGGACAGGAGTTTAGCACAGATACGCAGTATTTT.

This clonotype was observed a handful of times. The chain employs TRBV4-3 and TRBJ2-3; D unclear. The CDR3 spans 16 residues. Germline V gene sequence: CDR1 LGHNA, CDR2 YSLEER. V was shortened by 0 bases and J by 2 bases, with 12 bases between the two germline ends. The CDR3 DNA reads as TGCGCCAGCAGCCAAGATAGGGCTGTCCTCACAGATACGCAGTATTTT. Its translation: CASSQDRAVLTDTQYF.

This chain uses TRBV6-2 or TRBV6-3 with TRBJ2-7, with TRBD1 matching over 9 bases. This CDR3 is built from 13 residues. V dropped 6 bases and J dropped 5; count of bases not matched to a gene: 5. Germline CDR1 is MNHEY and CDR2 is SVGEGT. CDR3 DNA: TGTGCCAGCAGAGAGACAGGGGGTGACGAGCAGTACTTC. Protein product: CASRETGGDEQYF.

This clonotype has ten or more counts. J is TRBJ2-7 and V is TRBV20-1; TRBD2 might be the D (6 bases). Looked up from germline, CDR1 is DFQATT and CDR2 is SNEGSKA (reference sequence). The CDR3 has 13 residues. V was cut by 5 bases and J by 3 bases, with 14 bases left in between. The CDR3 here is CSAGGLKSYEQYF. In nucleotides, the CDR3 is TGCAGTGCTGGAGGGCTAAAAAGCTACGAGCAGTACTTC.